The 8 T cell receptor beta chains reported below all come from one sample, sequenced in a study of OX40 agonist ivuxolimab in advanced cancers. Some clones are missing from TCRdb's copy, which holds only in-frame ones; the method was immunoSEQ multiplex PCR. The table includes under 20,000 clones, over 75% detected once. The sequencing used CD4+ or CD8+ T cells sorted from blood, collected in a trial of the OX40 agonist ivuxolimab. The receptor source for this set is an adult with an advanced solid tumor such as melanoma, head and neck, liver or kidney cancer.

This clone appeared once. The chain couples TRBV15 to TRBJ1-1, with a possible D match to TRBD1 (6 bases). From germline, CDR1 is LNHNV and CDR2 YYDKDF (reference sequence). This CDR3 region has 13 residues. Trimming removed 1 base from V and 6 bases from J, with 9 bases in between. The CDR3, as DNA: TGTGCCACCAGCAGAGCGAGGGGGGCTGAAGCTTTCTTT. Residues: CATSRARGAEAFF.

The rearrangement joins TRBV18 to TRBJ1-1, with D perhaps matching TRBD1 (6 bases). Germline CDR1 reads KGHSH; CDR2 reads LQKENI. Trimming cost V 6 bases and J 1 base, with 9 bases left between them. The CDR3 extends over 13 amino acids. CDR3 DNA: TGTGCCAGCTCTTCGACAGGGAACACTGAAGCTTTCTTT. This sequence encodes CASSSTGNTEAFF. The whole variable domain, filled in from reference TRBV18 and TRBJ1-1, reads NAGVMQNPRHLVRRRGQEARLRCSPMKGHSHVYWYRQLPEEGLKFMVYLQKENIIDESGMPKERFSAEFPKEGPSILRIQQVVRGDSAAYFCASSSTGNTEAFFGQGTRLTVV.

V is TRBV6-5 and J is TRBJ1-3, with TRBD1 identical over 7 bases. Germline loops: CDR1 MNHEY, CDR2 SVGAGI. The CDR3 spans 15 residues. Trimming cost V 6 bases and J 5 bases; bases outside gene matches: 10. CDR3 coding DNA: TGTGCCAGCAGACGTCACAGGGGAGGAAGAAACACCATATATTTT. Translated: CASRRHRGGRNTIYF.

The genes are TRBV9 and TRBJ1-3; 11 nucleotides agree with TRBD1. Germline V gives CDR1 SGDLS, CDR2 YYNGEE. This CDR3 spans 17 amino acids. J was trimmed by 3 bases and V by 2 bases; bases with no gene match: 7. CDR3 nucleotide sequence: TGTGCCAGCAGCGTTTCAGGACAGGGGGCCGTTGGAAACACCATATATTTT. Its translation: CASSVSGQGAVGNTIYF.

CDR3 nucleotide sequence: TGTGCCAGCAGCTTAGAGGGGGGAAATACTAACTATGGCTACACCTTC. Translation: CASSLEGGNTNYGYTF. The rearrangement links TRBV11-2 to TRBJ1-2; possible D gene TRBD1, 5 bases. The CDR3 has 16 amino acids. V was pared by 0 bases and J by 0 bases, with 11 bases between. Germline-derived CDR1 and CDR2 are SGHAT and FQNNGV.

The chain links TRBV19 to TRBJ2-3, with a tentative D call TRBD2 (6 bases). Germline CDR1 LNHDA, CDR2 SQIVND (reference sequence). CDR3 length equals 15 residues. Trimming stripped 4 bases from V and 0 bases from J, with 11 bases between. For the CDR3, the DNA is TGTGCCAGTAGTAAAGAGGGGACTAGCACAGATACGCAGTATTTT. Translation: CASSKEGTSTDTQYF.

The rearrangement links TRBV6-1 to TRBJ2-1; D is ambiguous. This CDR3 has 14 amino acids. V was clipped by 6 bases and J by 4 bases, with 13 bases between them. CDR1 and CDR2 from the germline V gene are MNHNS and SASEGT. CDR3 nucleotide sequence: TGTGCCAGCAGCGCGAGGTGGGTATACAATGAGCAGTTCTTC. It yields the protein CASSARWVYNEQFF.

The chain couples TRBV5-1 to TRBJ2-5; no clear D gene. Per the germline V gene, CDR1 is SGHRS and CDR2 is YFSETQ. V was trimmed by 4 bases and J by 5 bases, leaving 9 bases between them. The CDR3 is 12 amino acids. CDR3 nucleotide sequence: TGCGCCAGCAGCCACGGTTTGGAGACCCAGTACTTC. This translates into CASSHGLETQYF.